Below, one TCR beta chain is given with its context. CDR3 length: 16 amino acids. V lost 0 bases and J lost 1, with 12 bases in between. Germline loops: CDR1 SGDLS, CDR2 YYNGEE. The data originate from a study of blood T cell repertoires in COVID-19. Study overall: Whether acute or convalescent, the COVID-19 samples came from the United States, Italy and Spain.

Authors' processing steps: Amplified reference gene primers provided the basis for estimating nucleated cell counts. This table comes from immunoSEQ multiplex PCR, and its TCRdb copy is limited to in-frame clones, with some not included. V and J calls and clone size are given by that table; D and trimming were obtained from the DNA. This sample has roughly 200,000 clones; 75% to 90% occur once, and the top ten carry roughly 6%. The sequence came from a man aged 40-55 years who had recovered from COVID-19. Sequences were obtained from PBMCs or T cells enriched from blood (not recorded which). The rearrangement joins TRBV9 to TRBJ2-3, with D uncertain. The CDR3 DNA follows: TGTGCCAGCAGCGTAGGATTGAGGATGGGCACAGATACGCAGTATTTT. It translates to CASSVGLRMGTDTQYF.